What follows are 6 T cell receptor beta chains derived from one specimen sequenced in a study of T cells in Graves' hyperthyroidism and ophthalmopathy. Amplified regions were TCR beta CDR3 sequences from RNA transcripts. Using the HTBI primer set, a first-round RT-PCR was run on the TCR CDR3. TCRdb re-derived calls from the multiplex PCR reads in MiXCR, one entry per CDR3 protein. The table records about 320,000 distinct CDR3 sequences, roughly 15% of them present only once. Sequences were obtained from blood. These receptors all come from a man aged 30-40 years with Graves' hyperthyroidism.

This clonotype showed up many times. The chain is built from TRBV5-1 and TRBJ2-7; TRBD2 might be the D (6 bases). Per germline, CDR1 SGHRS and CDR2 YFSETQ. The CDR3 consists of 18 residues. Trimming stripped 0 bases from V and 2 bases from J, with 21 bases between. This chain's CDR3 is CASSLVREFFHGPYEQYF. CDR3 bases: TGCGCCAGCAGCTTGGTTCGGGAGTTCTTTCATGGACCCTACGAGCAGTACTTC.

This clonotype was observed a few times. The rearrangement uses TRBV5-4 and TRBJ1-1; no firm D call. V was shortened by 0 bases and J by 1 base, with 10 bases between the two germline ends. The CDR3 is 15 residues long. The germline V gene encodes CDR1 SGHNT and CDR2 YYREEE (reference sequence). CDR3 in DNA: TGTGCCAGCAGCTTGGGCGGAGGGCAGAACACTGAAGCTTTCTTT. It translates to CASSLGGGQNTEAFF.

There are a few counts of this clonotype. The rearrangement uses TRBV15 and TRBJ2-7, with D tentatively TRBD2 (5 bases). The germline V gene encodes CDR1 LNHNV and CDR2 YYDKDF (reference sequence). This CDR3 is built from 13 residues. V was shortened by 1 base and J by 9 bases, with 13 bases between the two germline ends. The CDR3 sequence is CATSRGGEIGQYF. The CDR3 region has the DNA TGTGCCACCAGCAGAGGGGGAGAAATCGGGCAGTACTTC.

This clonotype was recorded a few times. The chain couples TRBV20-1 to TRBJ2-1; 12 bases fit TRBD2. V lost 6 bases and J lost 5; bases outside the gene matches: 8. The CDR3 covers 15 residues. Germline assignment: CDR1 DFQATT and CDR2 SNEGSKA (reference sequence). The CDR3 nucleotides read TGCAGTGCCAAGGAGACTAGCGGGAGAAACAATGAGCAGTTCTTC. Translation: CSAKETSGRNNEQFF.

In its sample, this clonotype was seen a few times. The V call is TRBV2, the J call TRBJ2-1; D possibly corresponds to TRBD2 (5 bases). The CDR3 sequence is 11 residues long. Germline V gene sequence: CDR1 SNHLY, CDR2 FYNNEI. The ends were cut back, 5 bases at V and 16 bases at J, with 15 bases in the middle. Here the CDR3 DNA reads TGTGCCAGCAGTTATTACGGGGTCCGATTCTTC. As protein: CASSYYGVRFF.

This clonotype was found many times. V usage is TRBV3-1 and J usage is TRBJ2-1; D is uncertain. This CDR3 has 15 amino acids. V was shortened by 0 bases and J by 3 bases, with 9 bases between the two germline ends. Germline-derived CDR1 and CDR2 are LGHDT and YNNKEL (reference sequence). The CDR3 coding sequence is TGTGCCAGCAGCCAAGATCTTAACTACTACAATGAGCAGTTCTTC. Translating gives CASSQDLNYYNEQFF.